This is a list of T cell receptor beta chains from one sample in a study of blood T cells in healthy people across ages. TCRdb ran MiXCR on the 5' RACE reads and lists one entry per CDR3 protein. The profile shows roughly 680,000 distinct CDR3 sequences, over 40% of them singletons. Sequenced sample: blood. Every receptor here comes from a woman of 80 years or more in good health. Both conserved end residues are part of each CDR3. A D gene is named only where the DNA matches it firmly. Size values are once, few and many counts, or a class for expanded clones, and some rows have none.

D,length,J,V,size,CDR3,DNA
-,14,TRBJ2-5,TRBV7-8,-,CASSPREGEETQYF,TGTGCCAGCAGCCCTCGCGAGGGCGAAGAGACCCAGTACTTC
TRBD2,14,TRBJ2-1,TRBV30,-,CAWSVKLADSEQFF,TGTGCCTGGAGTGTCAAACTAGCGGATAGTGAGCAGTTCTTC
-,13,TRBJ2-3,TRBV29-1,few,CSVRGAGGDTQYF,TGCAGCGTCCGGGGCGCCGGCGGAGATACGCAGTATTTT
-,14,TRBJ1-1,TRBV4-1,-,CASSPQGKVTEAFF,TGCGCCAGCAGCCCCCAGGGGAAAGTCACTGAAGCTTTCTTT
TRBD1,17,TRBJ1-1,TRBV5-6,-,CASSLDGPGTVNTEAFF,TGTGCCAGCAGCCTTGACGGGCCCGGGACAGTGAACACTGAAGCTTTCTTT
TRBD2,18,TRBJ2-5,TRBV12-3/TRBV12-4,once,CASRPLAGAASSYNEQYF,TGTGCCAGCAGACCACTAGCGGGAGCCGCGAGCTCCTACAATGAGCAGTACTTC
-,13,TRBJ2-3,TRBV12-3/TRBV12-4,-,CASSPQGPDTQYF,TGTGCCAGCAGTCCCCAGGGGCCAGATACGCAGTATTTT
-,15,TRBJ2-5,TRBV11-2,-,CASSFGQRRQETQYF,TGTGCCAGCAGCTTCGGACAGCGCCGCCAAGAGACCCAGTACTTC
TRBD1,15,TRBJ2-2,TRBV2,-,CASSAYQGASGELFF,TGTGCCAGCAGTGCATATCAGGGGGCATCCGGGGAGCTGTTTTTT
-,14,TRBJ1-2,TRBV12-3/TRBV12-4,few,CASSVWGGVYGYTF,TGTGCCAGCAGTGTCTGGGGCGGGGTCTATGGCTACACCTTC
-,15,TRBJ2-3,TRBV5-1,many,CASSLGNPNTDTQYF,TGCGCCAGCAGCTTGGGGAACCCCAACACAGATACGCAGTATTTT
TRBD1,11,TRBJ2-3,TRBV18,few,CASSSTGIEYF,TGTGCCAGCTCATCGACAGGGATCGAGTATTTT
TRBD2,18,TRBJ2-1,TRBV5-4,-,CASSSSSISSGGYNEQFF,TGTGCCAGCAGCTCCAGCTCCATCTCTAGCGGGGGCTACAATGAGCAGTTCTTC
TRBD2,16,TRBJ2-5,TRBV18,many,CASSPTLTSGGETQYF,TGTGCCAGCTCACCGACCTTGACTAGCGGCGGAGAGACCCAGTACTTC
-,12,TRBJ1-1,TRBV5-1,-,CASSTENTEAFF,TGCGCCAGCAGCACGGAGAACACTGAAGCTTTCTTT
-,14,TRBJ1-1,TRBV6-2/TRBV6-3,-,CASSWAALNTEAFF,TGTGCCAGCAGTTGGGCGGCCCTGAACACTGAAGCTTTCTTT
-,13,TRBJ1-5,TRBV7-2,-,CASSSLLAQPQHF,TGTGCCAGCAGCTCTCTGCTGGCCCAGCCCCAGCATTTT
-,14,TRBJ2-3,TRBV11-2,-,CASSPRPHRDTQYF,TGTGCCAGCAGCCCCAGACCGCACCGGGATACGCAGTATTTT
-,12,TRBJ2-7,TRBV5-1,-,CASSLEVSGQYF,TGCGCCAGCAGCTTGGAAGTTTCTGGGCAGTACTTC
TRBD2,17,TRBJ2-5,TRBV11-2,many,CASSFSILAGGQGTQYF,TGTGCCAGCAGCTTCTCGATACTAGCGGGGGGGCAGGGGACCCAGTACTTC
-,18,TRBJ1-1,TRBV15,-,CATSRDRALRAENTEAFF,TGTGCCACCAGCAGAGATCGAGCTCTTCGGGCGGAGAACACTGAAGCTTTCTTT
-,13,TRBJ2-5,TRBV4-1,-,CASSQLIRETQYF,TGCGCCAGCAGCCAACTAATTCGGGAGACCCAGTACTTC
TRBD2,15,TRBJ2-1,TRBV29-1,many,CSVGGTSGPHNEQFF,TGCAGCGTTGGGGGGACTAGCGGGCCACACAATGAGCAGTTCTTC
TRBD2,14,TRBJ2-3,TRBV20-1,-,CSASAAGQTDTQYF,TGCAGTGCTAGTGCAGCGGGGCAGACAGATACGCAGTATTTT